There are a few counts of the clone carrying this T cell receptor (beta chain). Antigen specificity is unknown. The CDR3 sequence is 13 residues long. Germline-derived CDR1 and CDR2 are LGHNA and YSLEER. V lost 0 bases and J lost 7, with 10 bases in between. The data originate from a study of blood T cells in healthy people across ages. Regarding the study as a whole: Measured against age, TCR beta diversity per million T cells decreased in a roughly linear manner.

Healthy Caucasians from Russia aged roughly 6 to 90 served as donors. Samples each had at least 5 micrograms of total RNA extracted. A second about 7 to 11 cycle PCR used barcoded and J-beta primers. TCRdb recomputed calls from the 5' RACE reads with MiXCR, one row per CDR3 protein. The table lists roughly 1.4 million distinct CDR3 sequences, approximately 59% of them singletons. The chain couples TRBV4-3 to TRBJ2-7; no firm D call. Material for sequencing was blood. The sequence was obtained from a man aged 18 to 30 in good health. This chain's CDR3 is CASSQDGTGEQYF. The CDR3, as DNA: TGCGCCAGCAGCCAAGACGGTACTGGGGAGCAGTACTTC.